The text below deals with one T cell receptor beta chain. Antigen: not known. These data belong to a study of shared clonotypes between healthy human individuals. Across the study: The composition of the donors was a couple of women and a few men aged 18 to 49. Per-donor plates numbered three CD4 naive, three CD4 memory, two CD8 naive and one CD8 memory. Whole-study results and caveats: Naive subsets generally exceeded memory subsets in estimated richness.

Splitting of CD4+ cells produced CD45RA+ naive and CD45RA-negative memory subsets. V was cut by 5 bases and J by 5 bases, with 7 bases left in between. This CDR3 is 11 amino acids long. Germline lookup yields CDR1 SGHTA and CDR2 FQGTGA. Generated by immunoSEQ multiplex PCR, the TCRdb table keeps only in-frame clones and is missing some. This table holds about 2.4 million clones, 80% to 95% found once. Sequenced sample: naive CD4+ T cells from PBMCs. Subset in this sample: CD45RA+ positively selected. V gene TRBV7-3 combines with J gene TRBJ2-7; no clear D. This TCR was sampled from a man between 18 and 35 years old in good health. Some clones in this sample may be carry-over from other donors' samples. As DNA, the CDR3 is TGTGCCAGCAGCCCCGTACACGAGCAGTACTTC. It codes for CASSPVHEQYF. Full variable domain (remainder filled in from reference TRBV7-3 and TRBJ2-7): GAGVSQTPSNKVTEKGKYVELRCDPISGHTALYWYRQSLGQGPEFLIYFQGTGAADDSGLPNDRFFAVRPEGSVSTLKIQRTERGDSAVYLCASSPVHEQYFGPGTRLTVT.